This TCR beta chain stems from a study of cytomegalovirus exposure and HLA in healthy donors. Use of 60 Vbeta and 13 Jbeta primers characterized the PCR. Clones were read by immunoSEQ multiplex PCR, and TCRdb kept only the in-frame ones, dropping some. The sample has about 99,000 clones, around 80% seen once. Study-level findings and limits: Looking again later, the authors saw that most CMV-associated TCR beta chains seemed HLA-restricted.

Points on this clone: The antigen remains unidentified.

This TCR was recovered from a woman aged 18-29 years in good health and CMV-seropositive. Sequenced input: PBMCs.

CDR3 sequence: CSARGTEFGYTF. Here the CDR3 DNA reads TGCAGCGCCCGAGGGACAGAGTTTGGCTACACCTTC. The chain uses TRBV29-1 and TRBJ1-2; 7 bases are a match to TRBD1. The germline CDR1 and CDR2 sequences are SQVTM and ANQGSEA. Trimming took 7 bases from V and 7 from J; bases not matched to a gene: 9. The length of the CDR3 is 12 residues. Complete variable domain (other parts from reference TRBV29-1 and TRBJ1-2): SAVISQKPSRDICQRGTSLTIQCQVDSQVTMMFWYRQQPGQSLTLIATANQGSEATYESGFVIDKFPISRPNLTFSTLTVSNMSPEDSSIYLCSARGTEFGYTFGSGTRLTVV.